One sample yielded the 23 T cell receptor beta chains listed below, sequenced in a study of tissue T cells after allogeneic stem cell transplantation. The repertoire was sequenced with immunoSEQ multiplex PCR; TCRdb's copy has only in-frame clones and lacks some. This table holds almost 5,500 clones, roughly 52% found once. Time point reported: mouse harvest day 7 after allogeneic transplant. Tail vein injection delivered 10^7 T-cell-depleted bone marrow cells and 10^6 splenic CD5+ T cells. The sample was gut tissue. The origin of the receptors is a female BALB/c mouse given C57BL/6 T cells with graft-versus-host disease after an allogeneic hematopoietic cell transplant.

In this sample, this clone turned up once. Gene names and germline match the mouse. From the germline J gene comes the end of the CDR3, since the read stops 1 residue before it. V usage is TRBV4 and J usage is TRBJ2-2, with D uncertain. The CDR3 is made up of 13 amino acids. Germline CDR1 reads LGHDT; CDR2 reads YNNKQL (reference sequence). V was clipped by 6 bases and J by 0 bases, with 5 bases between them. Incomplete CDR3 DNA: TGTGCCAGCAGGACATCAAACACCGGGCAGCTCTAC. Translation: CASRTSNTGQLY. The full-length CDR3 reads as CASRTSNTGQLYF.

This clone was seen only a few times. Germline and genes: mouse. Read sequence stops 1 residue before the CDR3 end, and the germline J gene provides the missing end. V is TRBV26 and J is TRBJ1-1; D is perhaps TRBD1 (5 bases). Germline V CDR1 and CDR2: KGHPV, FQNQEV (reference sequence). This CDR3 region has 13 residues. Trimming left V 6 bases short and J 0 bases short, with 8 bases between. The covered CDR3 bases are TGTGCCAGCAGGGGACGGTCAAACACAGAAGTCTTC. It specifies CASRGRSNTEVF. Given in full, the CDR3 is CASRGRSNTEVFF.

On this clone itself: These gene names are mouse names. CDR3 sequence reads: CASSFRDRGEQYF. The covered CDR3 bases are TGTGCAAGCAGCTTCCGGGACAGGGGCGAACAGTAC. This rearrangement joins TRBV16 to TRBJ2-7, with TRBD1 identical over 10 bases. From the germline J gene comes the end of the CDR3, since the read stops 1 residue before it. Trimming at V came to 3 bases and at J to 7 bases, leaving 3 bases not matched to a gene. CDR1 is SGHSA and CDR2 is FRNQAP in the germline V gene. There are 13 residues in the CDR3.

To note about this clone: Gene labels here are mouse ones. The CDR3 end is not reached by the read, which stops 1 residue before it; the germline J gene fills it in. The chain has TRBV19 and TRBJ2-3; 8 bases fit TRBD2. The ends lost 4 bases at V and 3 bases at J; junction bases unmatched: 4. Germline V gives CDR1 FNHDT, CDR2 SITEND (reference sequence). The CDR3 runs 14 residues. CDR3 amino acids: CASSDWGGAETLYF. Incomplete CDR3 DNA: TGTGCCAGCAGTGATTGGGGGGGGGCAGAAACGCTGTAT.

Concerning this clone itself: The listed genes are named as in mouse. The CDR3 end is not reached by the read, which stops 1 residue before it; the germline J gene fills it in. The chain links TRBV26 to TRBJ2-3, with 14 bases aligning to TRBD2. The CDR3 has 16 amino acids. The junction had 5 bases not matched to a gene; V was cut back by 5 bases and J by 4 bases. The germline CDR1 and CDR2 sequences are KGHPV and FQNQEV (reference sequence). Here the CDR3 reads CASSTGLGGRPETLYF. The covered CDR3 bases are TGTGCCAGCAGTACGGGACTGGGGGGGCGCCCAGAAACGCTGTAT.

This clone turned up a few times. Mouse gene names apply. Read coverage stops 1 residue before the CDR3 terminus; the germline J gene supplies the remainder. V and J are TRBV16 and TRBJ1-4, with no clear D. The CDR3 has 14 amino acids. Germline loops: CDR1 SGHSA, CDR2 FRNQAP. The germline V and J ends were trimmed by 0 bases and 3 bases, with 5 bases remaining between them. CDR3 amino acids: CASSLETTNERLFF. CDR3 bases read: TGTGCAAGCAGCTTAGAGACAACCAACGAAAGATTATTT.

A few counts support this clone. Germline and genes: mouse. The read halts 1 residue ahead of the CDR3 end, with the missing end drawn from the germline J gene. The V gene is TRBV29, the J gene TRBJ2-1, with 9 bases aligning to TRBD1. From germline, CDR1 is MSHET and CDR2 SYDVDS. The length of the CDR3 is 14 residues. The V gene end was trimmed by 3 bases and the J gene end by 7 bases; junction bases not matched to a gene: 4. The covered CDR3 bases are TGTGCTAGCAGTTTGTGGGACAGGGTCGCTGAGCAGTTC. It yields the protein CASSLWDRVAEQF. In full, the CDR3 reads CASSLWDRVAEQFF.

This clone has just a few counts. Mouse names are used for the genes. The CDR3 is cut off 1 residue early in the read; its end comes from the germline J gene. The chain links TRBV12-2 to TRBJ1-4; tentative D call: TRBD1 (6 bases). Germline CDR1 SGHLS, CDR2 HYDKME. With 4 bases removed from V and 0 bases from J, the gap between germline ends came to 11 bases. This CDR3 is 15 amino acids long. The CDR3 reads CASSAGTISNERLFF. The sequenced part of the CDR3 DNA is TGTGCCAGCTCCGCCGGGACAATTTCCAACGAAAGATTATTT.

About this clone itself: Gene names refer to mouse genes. The CDR3 goes on 1 residue after the read ends, and that part is filled in from the germline J gene. The V and J genes are TRBV3 and TRBJ2-7, with 9 positions matching TRBD2. CDR1 is SNHLY, CDR2 FYNGKV, per germline (reference sequence). V was clipped by 5 bases and J by 7 bases; unmatched bases: 6. This CDR3 contains 13 residues. CDR3 bases read: TGTGCCAGCAGCCCCGGGACTGGGTGGGAACAGTAC. Protein: CASSPGTGWEQY. The entire CDR3 is CASSPGTGWEQYF.

A remark on this clone: All gene names here are mouse names. The part of the CDR3 DNA that was read is TGTGCAAGCAGCTCGACAGCAAACTCCGACTACACC. This sequence encodes CASSSTANSDYT. The full CDR3 protein is CASSSTANSDYTF. The J gene is TRBJ1-2, the V gene TRBV16; perhaps TRBD1 as D (5 bases). The read gets to within 1 residue of the CDR3 end, and the germline J gene fills in the rest. Trimming took off 4 bases at V and 0 bases at J, with 6 bases between the two ends. From germline, CDR1 is SGHSA and CDR2 FRNQAP. The length of the CDR3 is 13 residues.

Concerning this clone: These gene names are mouse names. The sequence runs out 1 residue before the end of the CDR3; the remainder is reconstructed from the germline J gene. V and J are TRBV12-2 and TRBJ2-1; 7 positions match TRBD1. Per the germline V gene, CDR1 is SGHLS and CDR2 is HYDKME. The CDR3 has 15 residues. V was clipped by 2 bases and J by 3 bases; unmatched bases: 6. The CDR3 bases that were read are TGTGCCAGCTCTCCCCACAGGGGTGGCTATGCTGAGCAGTTC. This translates into CASSPHRGGYAEQF. The entire CDR3 protein reads CASSPHRGGYAEQFF.

By proportion, this clone is medium-sized. Gene and germline names: mouse. The sequenced fragment ends 1 residue before the CDR3 boundary, so the rest is inferred from the germline J gene. The chain uses TRBV23 and TRBJ2-7. Per germline, CDR1 KGHTA and CDR2 FQNQQP. The CDR3 spans 12 residues. The covered CDR3 bases are TGCTCCAGCAGTCAATCGGGGTATGAACAGTAC. It encodes CSSSQSGYEQY. The whole CDR3 protein is CSSSQSGYEQYF.

This clone is a singleton in its sample. Gene names follow the mouse nomenclature. The CDR3 goes on 1 residue after the read ends, and that part is filled in from the germline J gene. The chain employs TRBV16 and TRBJ2-1, with 7 bases that match TRBD1. The CDR3 spans 15 residues. The V and J ends lost 5 bases and 1 base, in that order; junction bases with no gene match: 5. Germline V lookup: CDR1 SGHSA, CDR2 FRNQAP. CDR3 residues: CASSDTGENYAEQFF. Incomplete CDR3 DNA: TGTGCAAGCAGCGATACAGGGGAAAACTATGCTGAGCAGTTC. The complete variable domain, with remaining parts taken from reference TRBV16 and TRBJ2-1, reads NAGVIQTPRHKVTGKGQEATLWCEPISGHSAVFWYRQTIVQGLEFLTYFRNQAPIDDSGMPKERFSAQMPNQSHSTLKIQSTQPQDSAVYLCASSDTGENYAEQFFGPGTRLTVL.

Worth noting for this clone: These gene names are mouse names. The read falls 1 residue short of the CDR3 end, and the missing part is taken from the germline J gene. The rearrangement links TRBV3 to TRBJ2-7; possible D gene TRBD1, 6 bases. The V end was cut by 4 bases, the J end by 4 bases, with 8 bases between. The V gene's germline CDR1 is SNHLY and CDR2 FYNGKV (reference sequence). This CDR3 region has 12 residues. CDR3 sequence: CASSSGQYEQYF. Incomplete CDR3 DNA: TGTGCCAGCAGCTCGGGACAATATGAACAGTAC.

Points on this clone: These gene names are mouse names. The DNA ends 1 residue before the CDR3 does, and the rest of the CDR3 is filled in from the germline J gene. V and J are TRBV23 and TRBJ2-4; TRBD2, the D gene given by the table, was not confirmed from the DNA. The CDR3 sequence is 15 residues long. Germline lookup yields CDR1 KGHTA and CDR2 FQNQQP. The part of the CDR3 DNA that was read is TGCTCCAGCAGTCAATCTTGGGGGAGTCAAAACACCTTGTAC. Encoded protein: CSSSQSWGSQNTLY. The complete CDR3 reads CSSSQSWGSQNTLYF.

Points on this clone: The gene names here belong to mouse. This CDR3 is CASSLGQGLEQYF. The part of the CDR3 DNA that was read is TGTGCCAGCAGTCTGGGACAGGGCTTGGAACAGTAC. V usage is TRBV26 and J usage is TRBJ2-7; 8 nucleotides agree with TRBD1. Read sequence stops 1 residue before the CDR3 end, and the germline J gene provides the missing end. From germline, CDR1 is KGHPV and CDR2 FQNQEV (reference sequence). The CDR3 length is 13 residues. V gave up 2 bases and J gave up 7 bases; unmatched junction bases: 4.

Concerning this clone: Germline and genes: mouse. Read coverage stops 1 residue before the CDR3 terminus; the germline J gene supplies the remainder. The genes are TRBV16 and TRBJ1-1; 8 positions match TRBD1. CDR1 is SGHSA and CDR2 is FRNQAP in the germline V gene. The CDR3 has 15 amino acids. Unmatched junction bases numbered 5, after V lost 0 bases and J lost 5 bases. The part of the CDR3 DNA that was read is TGTGCAAGCAGCTTAGAAGGACAGGGAAGGACAGAAGTCTTC. Its protein is CASSLEGQGRTEVF. The CDR3 in its entirety is CASSLEGQGRTEVFF.

This clone was seen more than once but under ten times. Gene names and germline refer to mouse. The read terminates 1 residue ahead of where the CDR3 ends, so the germline J gene completes it. This sequence joins TRBV12-1 and TRBJ2-3; the D gene could be TRBD1 or TRBD2 (5 bases each). The CDR3 sequence is 13 residues long. Trimming removed 0 bases from V and 3 bases from J, with 6 bases in between. Germline CDR1 is SGHSN and CDR2 is HYEKVE. The CDR3 loop is CASSLGAAETLYF. The sequenced CDR3 bases are TGTGCCAGCTCTCTCGGGGCAGCAGAAACGCTGTAT. Complete variable domain (other parts from reference TRBV12-1 and TRBJ2-3): DSGVVQSPRHIIKEKGGRSVLTCIPISGHSNVVWYQQTLGKELKFLIQHYEKVERDKGFLPSRFSVQQFDDYHSEMNMSALELEDSAMYFCASSLGAAETLYFGSGTRLTVL.

Turning to this clone: Each gene name is a mouse one. The DNA ends 1 residue before the CDR3 does, and the rest of the CDR3 is filled in from the germline J gene. The chain has TRBV26 and TRBJ2-3; D ambiguous. The CDR3 is 10 residues long. Trimming cost V 7 bases and J 6 bases, with 5 bases left between them. The germline gives CDR1 KGHPV, CDR2 FQNQEV (reference sequence). CDR3 protein: CASTGETLYF. Incomplete CDR3 DNA: TGTGCCAGCACCGGTGAAACGCTGTAT. Full variable domain (rest looked up from reference TRBV26 and TRBJ2-3): NSKVIQTPRYLVKGQGQKAKMRCIPEKGHPVVFWYQQNKNNEFKFLINFQNQEVLQQIDMTEKRFSAECPSNSPCSLEIQSSEAGDSALYLCASTGETLYFGSGTRLTVL.

As for this clone: Gene names refer to mouse genes. The CDR3 is cut off 1 residue early in the read; its end comes from the germline J gene. The rearrangement joins TRBV26 to TRBJ1-3, with D perhaps TRBD1 (6 bases). Germline V gene data show CDR1 as KGHPV and CDR2 as FQNQEV (reference sequence). The CDR3 covers 15 residues. V lost 2 bases, J lost 0 bases, and 8 bases lay in between. CDR3 bases read: TGTGCCAGCAGTCTGGGGACAAATTCTGGAAATACGCTCTAT. This sequence encodes CASSLGTNSGNTLY. The CDR3 in its entirety is CASSLGTNSGNTLYF.

Note on this clone: Gene names denote mouse genes. The observed sequence ends 1 residue before the CDR3 terminus, with the missing tail filled in from the germline J gene. V is TRBV26 and J is TRBJ2-2; D perhaps matches TRBD1 (6 bases). V was clipped by 3 bases and J by 4 bases, with 9 bases between them. The CDR3 length is 14 residues. Germline CDR1 KGHPV, CDR2 FQNQEV (reference sequence). CDR3 region: CASSLQGRTGQLYF. CDR3 DNA, as far as it was read: TGTGCCAGCAGTCTTCAGGGGCGCACCGGGCAGCTCTAC.

As regards this clone: All gene names here are mouse names. CDR3 protein: CASSTGNNQAPLF. The sequenced CDR3 bases are TGTGCCAGCAGTACGGGTAACAACCAGGCTCCGCTT. V is TRBV15 and J is TRBJ1-5; D call uncertain. The missing CDR3 end, 1 residue past where the read stops, is filled in from the germline J gene. V lost 5 bases and J lost 0, with 5 bases in between. The germline gives CDR1 SGHND, CDR2 FRSKSL. The CDR3 has 13 residues.

This clone has a handful of counts. Genes here carry mouse names. The read is 1 residue too short to cover the CDR3 end, so that end is filled in from the germline J gene. The same CDR3 is also encoded by other DNA sequences in this sample. The gene calls are TRBV26 and TRBJ1-3; D gene uncertain. Per germline, CDR1 KGHPV and CDR2 FQNQEV (reference sequence). Trimming took 3 bases from V and 0 from J, leaving 6 bases between them. The CDR3 totals 14 residues. The CDR3 loop reads CASSLQNSGNTLYF. The sequenced part of the CDR3 DNA is TGTGCCAGCAGTCTCCAGAATTCTGGAAATACGCTCTAT.